A single sample is the source of the 29 T cell receptor beta chains below, sequenced in a study of a mutant IDH1 vaccine in newly diagnosed glioma. No antigen is known for these receptors. The protocol was immunoSEQ multiplex PCR, while the TCRdb copy is restricted to in-frame clones and leaves out a portion. The sample yields 20,000 to 25,000 clones, 79% seen once. Time point reported: week 11, during vaccination. A single vaccine dose contained 300 ug of mutant IDH1 20-mer peptide, and topical imiquimod was used with it. This material consisted of PBMCs, taken from a glioma patient whose treatment included an IDH1 peptide vaccine. The receptor set was obtained from a man in his forties with glioma.

This chain joins TRBV9 and TRBJ1-4, with D possibly TRBD1 on 5 matching bases. The CDR3 totals 18 residues. The V and J ends lost 0 bases and 1 base respectively, with 16 bases between them. Germline V CDR1 and CDR2: SGDLS, YYNGEE. This CDR3 is CASSVGQGEGRTNEKLFF. In DNA form, the CDR3 reads TGTGCCAGCAGCGTAGGGCAGGGAGAAGGAAGAACTAATGAAAAACTGTTTTTT. Variable domain in full (rest from reference TRBV9 and TRBJ1-4): DSGVTQTPKHLITATGQRVTLRCSPRSGDLSVYWYQQSLDQGLQFLIQYYNGEERAKGNILERFSAQQFPDLHSELNLSSLELGDSALYFCASSVGQGEGRTNEKLFFGSGTQLSVL.

This clone came up a few times. This CDR3 reads CASSLTGRNTEAFF. The DNA for the CDR3 is TGTGCCAGCAGCCTAACAGGGAGGAACACTGAAGCTTTCTTT. This chain connects TRBV7-8 to TRBJ1-1; weak D call: TRBD1 (6 bases). From germline, CDR1 is SGHVS and CDR2 FQNEAQ. The CDR3 consists of 14 residues. V lost 5 bases and J lost 1, with 11 bases in between.

The J gene is TRBJ1-6, the V gene TRBV6-1; D ambiguous. This CDR3 has 14 amino acids. CDR1 and CDR2 (germline): MNHNS, SASEGT. The V gene lost 6 bases and the J gene lost 1 base, with 7 bases spanning the gap. CDR3 DNA sequence: TGTGCCAGCAGGGGAGTGTCCTATAATTCACCCCTCCACTTT. As protein: CASRGVSYNSPLHF.

The V and J genes are TRBV6-1 and TRBJ1-5; possibly TRBD1 for D (6 bases). The CDR3 totals 14 residues. Per the germline V gene, CDR1 is MNHNS and CDR2 is SASEGT. The V gene lost 6 bases and the J gene lost 3 bases, with 12 bases spanning the gap. CDR3 bases: TGTGCCAGCAGACCGGGGGGCCCCAATCAGCCCCAGCATTTT. Translation: CASRPGGPNQPQHF.

The chain joins TRBV13 to TRBJ2-1; perhaps TRBD1 as D (6 bases). The CDR3 length is 15 residues. Trimming cost V 3 bases and J 0 bases, with 9 bases left between them. Germline CDR1 reads PRHDT; CDR2 reads FYEKMQ (reference sequence). The CDR3 region has the DNA TGTGCCAGCAGCTTGACAGGAGGCTCCTACAATGAGCAGTTCTTC. Translated, it gives CASSLTGGSYNEQFF.

The chain joins TRBV9 to TRBJ2-3; D call uncertain. Germline loops: CDR1 SGDLS, CDR2 YYNGEE. The CDR3 totals 13 residues. Trimming shortened V by 7 bases and J by 4 bases, and 13 bases separated the two germline ends. The CDR3 nucleotides read TGTGCCAGCTCGGGCCCCCGGCCAGATACGCAGTATTTT. Its protein product is CASSGPRPDTQYF.

The V and J genes are TRBV4-1 and TRBJ2-1; possibly TRBD1 for D (5 bases). CDR1 and CDR2 from the germline V gene are MGHRA and YSYEKL. Trimming stripped 3 bases from V and 7 bases from J, with 13 bases between. The length of the CDR3 is 14 residues. CDR3 region: CASSQGQPGNEQFF. Here the CDR3 DNA reads TGCGCCAGCAGCCAGGGGCAGCCGGGTAATGAGCAGTTCTTC.

The chain is built from TRBV14 and TRBJ1-2; maybe TRBD1 (6 bases). Germline V gene lookup returns CDR1 SGHDN and CDR2 FVKESK. The CDR3 is 16 residues long. V was shortened by 0 bases and J by 4 bases, with 15 bases between the two germline ends. CDR3 sequence reads: CASSQDSAGVFYGYTF. The CDR3, as DNA: TGTGCCAGCAGCCAAGATTCCGCAGGGGTCTTCTATGGCTACACCTTC.

This chain joins TRBV27 and TRBJ1-4, with TRBD1 identical over 7 bases. CDR3 length: 14 amino acids. Germline V gives CDR1 MNHEY, CDR2 SMNVEV (reference sequence). Trimming took 6 bases from V and 7 from J; bases not matched to a gene: 8. The CDR3 sequence: CASRNRGSREKLFF. The CDR3 DNA sequence: TGTGCCAGCAGGAACAGGGGTTCTCGTGAAAAACTGTTTTTT.

This sequence joins TRBV18 and TRBJ1-1; D uncertain. The CDR3 contains 11 residues. V lost 6 bases, J lost 2 bases, and 4 bases lay in between. Germline V lookup: CDR1 KGHSH, CDR2 LQKENI. The CDR3 loop reads CASSLNTEAFF. CDR3 DNA: TGTGCCAGCTCCCTAAACACTGAAGCTTTCTTT. The full variable domain, its missing parts supplied by reference TRBV18 and TRBJ1-1, is NAGVMQNPRHLVRRRGQEARLRCSPMKGHSHVYWYRQLPEEGLKFMVYLQKENIIDESGMPKERFSAEFPKEGPSILRIQQVVRGDSAAYFCASSLNTEAFFGQGTRLTVV.

The chain couples TRBV6-5 to TRBJ1-5; D unclear. V lost 5 bases to trimming and J lost 7 bases, with 12 bases between them. The CDR3 is 13 amino acids. Germline V gene lookup returns CDR1 MNHEY and CDR2 SVGAGI. The CDR3 is CASSQQTSQPQHF. The CDR3 DNA reads as TGTGCCAGCAGTCAACAGACCAGCCAGCCCCAGCATTTT.

Sample share makes this clone medium-sized. V usage is TRBV6-5 and J usage is TRBJ1-5; D is possibly TRBD1 (5 bases). CDR1 and CDR2 (germline): MNHEY, SVGAGI. Trimming removed 0 bases from V and 1 base from J, with 7 bases in between. CDR3 length equals 15 residues. The CDR3 protein is CASSYSKGSNQPQHF. CDR3 nucleotides: TGTGCCAGCAGTTACTCGAAGGGGAGCAATCAGCCCCAGCATTTT.

The chain links TRBV6-4 to TRBJ2-2, with 9 bases fitting TRBD1. This CDR3 spans 14 amino acids. V dropped 6 bases and J dropped 6; count of bases not matched to a gene: 5. Germline V lookup: CDR1 MRHNA, CDR2 SNTAGT. For the CDR3, the DNA is TGTGCCAGCAGCGTGGGACAGGGCTCCGGGGAGCTGTTTTTT. Translated, it gives CASSVGQGSGELFF.

CDR3 in amino acids: CASSLGRGENYGYTF. CDR3 coding DNA: TGTGCCAGCAGTTTAGGTAGGGGAGAGAACTATGGCTACACCTTC. The V gene is TRBV27, the J gene TRBJ1-2, with D tentatively TRBD1 (5 bases). The ends were cut back, 2 bases at V and 2 bases at J, with 12 bases in the middle. CDR3 length: 15 amino acids. Germline V CDR1 and CDR2: MNHEY, SMNVEV (reference sequence).

The chain joins TRBV12-5 to TRBJ2-5; 8 bases are a match to TRBD2. The tail of the sequence fits TRBJ2-7 better, so the J call may be wrong. CDR1 is LGHNT, CDR2 FRNRAP, per germline. This CDR3 comprises 16 residues. CDR3 protein: CASGSPGGWSSYEQYF. CDR3 in DNA: TGTGCTAGTGGTTCCCCGGGAGGGTGGAGCTCCTACGAGCAGTACTTC.

The J gene is TRBJ1-4, the V gene TRBV20-1, with D unresolved. This CDR3 is built from 10 residues. Germline V gives CDR1 DFQATT, CDR2 SNEGSKA (reference sequence). V gave up 3 bases and J gave up 7 bases, with 3 bases separating them. The CDR3 bases are TGCAGTGCTAGTGGTGAAAAACTGTTTTTT. Translation: CSASGEKLFF.

The CDR3 protein is CSVVGLGQYEQYF. The CDR3 nucleotides are TGCAGCGTTGTCGGGTTGGGACAGTACGAGCAGTACTTC. This chain links TRBV29-1 with TRBJ2-7, with 7 bases lining up with TRBD1. The J segment lost 4 bases and the V segment lost 4 bases, leaving 7 bases of the junction unmatched. The germline V gene has CDR1 SQVTM and CDR2 ANQGSEA. CDR3 size: 13 residues.

V gene TRBV14 combines with J gene TRBJ2-7, with 9 positions matching TRBD2. V trimming: 0 bases; J trimming: 5 bases; junction bases outside the gene matches: 5. Per the germline V gene, CDR1 is SGHDN and CDR2 is FVKESK. This CDR3 has 15 amino acids. The DNA of the CDR3 is TGTGCCAGCAGCCAAGATAGCGGGAGCGTCGACGAGCAGTACTTC. Amino acids: CASSQDSGSVDEQYF.

This chain joins TRBV7-2 and TRBJ2-1, with 9 bases identical to TRBD2. V lost 0 bases and J lost 4; bases outside the gene matches: 19. The germline CDR1 and CDR2 sequences are SGHTA and FQGNSA. The CDR3 spans 21 residues. The chain's CDR3 is CASSLASGARSGRSFYNEQFF. CDR3 sequence (DNA): TGTGCCAGCAGCTTAGCGAGCGGAGCCCGGAGCGGGAGGAGCTTTTACAATGAGCAGTTCTTC.

V is TRBV6-5 and J is TRBJ1-1, with 7 bases aligning to TRBD1. Trimming cost V 4 bases and J 0 bases; bases outside gene matches: 5. CDR3 length: 15 amino acids. The germline CDR1 and CDR2 sequences are MNHEY and SVGAGI. The CDR3 DNA follows: TGTGCCAGCAGTTCCGCCGGGACAGTGAACACTGAAGCTTTCTTT. This translates into CASSSAGTVNTEAFF.

CDR3 sequence reads: CASSFGSSEQFF. CDR3 coding DNA: TGTGCCAGCAGCTTCGGGTCTAGTGAGCAGTTCTTC. The rearrangement joins TRBV7-2 to TRBJ2-1; D call uncertain. This CDR3 has 12 amino acids. Per germline, CDR1 SGHTA and CDR2 FQGNSA. V shed 3 bases and J shed 9 bases, with 9 bases lying between them.

The chain has TRBV27 and TRBJ2-3; 10 bases map to TRBD1. The CDR3 runs 15 residues. V shed 4 bases, J shed 1 base, and the junction held 2 bases outside the gene matches. In germline, CDR1 is MNHEY, CDR2 SMNVEV (reference sequence). The CDR3 DNA sequence: TGTGCCAGCAGTTCAGGACAGGGGGGCACAGATACGCAGTATTTT. The encoded protein is CASSSGQGGTDTQYF.

V and J are TRBV5-1 and TRBJ2-3; 7 bases line up with TRBD2. Germline CDR1 is SGHRS and CDR2 is YFSETQ. The trim removed 0 bases at V and 0 bases at J, leaving 4 bases unmatched. This CDR3 has 16 amino acids. The CDR3 DNA reads TGCGCCAGCAGCTTGGATTCTAGCGGTAGCACAGATACGCAGTATTTT. Translated, it gives CASSLDSSGSTDTQYF.

The V call is TRBV5-4, the J call TRBJ1-1; tentative D call: TRBD1 (5 bases). CDR1 and CDR2 (germline): SGHNT, YYREEE (reference sequence). V was trimmed by 0 bases and J by 2 bases, leaving 11 bases between them. The length of the CDR3 is 15 residues. CDR3 loop: CASSLEGPPNTEAFF. The CDR3 DNA reads TGTGCCAGCAGCTTGGAGGGGCCCCCTAACACTGAAGCTTTCTTT.

V is TRBV2 and J is TRBJ1-5, with 9 bases matching TRBD1. CDR3 length: 15 residues. V shed 6 bases, J shed 6 bases, and the junction held 9 bases outside the gene matches. Per germline, CDR1 SNHLY and CDR2 FYNNEI. CDR3: CASRRQGVSGQPQHF. The CDR3, as DNA: TGTGCCAGCAGGCGACAGGGGGTGAGCGGTCAGCCCCAGCATTTT.

The CDR3 spells CASSPTGYEQYF. In DNA, the CDR3 is TGTGCCAGCTCACCAACAGGCTACGAGCAGTACTTC. The chain joins TRBV18 to TRBJ2-5, with D tentatively TRBD1 (5 bases). TRBJ2-7 matches the DNA end more closely, so the J call is doubtful. Germline CDR1 reads KGHSH; CDR2 reads LQKENI. This CDR3 is built from 12 residues.

This chain links TRBV2 with TRBJ2-7; no reliable D call. The V gene lost 1 base and the J gene lost 0 bases, with 13 bases spanning the gap. This CDR3 is built from 16 residues. Looked up from germline, CDR1 is SNHLY and CDR2 is FYNNEI. CDR3 coding DNA: TGTGCCAGCAGTGAAGGGTCGAGAGGAAACTCCTACGAGCAGTACTTC. Translation: CASSEGSRGNSYEQYF.

The chain uses TRBV30 and TRBJ1-3; 7 nucleotides align to TRBD1. V lost 5 bases and J lost 1; bases outside the gene matches: 2. This CDR3 is 13 amino acids long. Germline V CDR1 and CDR2: GTSNPN, SVGIG (reference sequence). The CDR3: CAWAGGSGNTIYF. CDR3 DNA sequence: TGTGCCTGGGCAGGGGGATCTGGAAACACCATATATTTT.

This chain links TRBV9 with TRBJ2-2; 12 bases align to TRBD1. Germline V lookup: CDR1 SGDLS, CDR2 YYNGEE. J was trimmed by 8 bases and V by 4 bases; bases with no gene match: 9. The CDR3 totals 16 residues. The CDR3 spells CASSSEGTGGSGELFF. In DNA, the CDR3 is TGTGCCAGCAGCTCAGAGGGGACAGGGGGCTCGGGGGAGCTGTTTTTT.